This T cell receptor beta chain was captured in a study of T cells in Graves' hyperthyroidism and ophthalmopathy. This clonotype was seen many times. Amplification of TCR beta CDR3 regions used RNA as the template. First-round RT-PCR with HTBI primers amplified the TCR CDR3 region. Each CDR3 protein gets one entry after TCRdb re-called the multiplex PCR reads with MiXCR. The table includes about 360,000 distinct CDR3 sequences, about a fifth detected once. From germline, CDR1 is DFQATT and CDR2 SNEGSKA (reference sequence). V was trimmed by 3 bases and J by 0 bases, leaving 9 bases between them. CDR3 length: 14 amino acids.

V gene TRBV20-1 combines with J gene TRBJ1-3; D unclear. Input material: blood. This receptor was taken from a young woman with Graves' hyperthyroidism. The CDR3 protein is CSARAVGSGNTIYF. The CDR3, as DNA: TGCAGTGCTAGGGCGGTCGGCTCTGGAAACACCATATATTTT.